The source of this T cell receptor beta chain is a study of blood T cells in healthy people across ages. The length of the CDR3 is 17 residues. The J segment lost 5 bases and the V segment lost 6 bases, leaving 11 bases of the junction unmatched. Germline V CDR1 and CDR2: MNHNS, SASEGT. Sample-barcoded 5' priming and a J-beta primer mix drove a second PCR of roughly 6 to 12 cycles. TCRdb independently ran MiXCR on the 5' RACE reads; one entry per CDR3 protein. Of some 1.5 million distinct CDR3 sequences in the sample, 28% were seen once. The sequencing input was blood. This TCR derives from a young woman in good health. The chain couples TRBV6-1 to TRBJ2-1, with 12 bases matching TRBD2. The CDR3 region has the DNA TGTGCCAGCAGGCGACTAGCGGGAGTGGGCGGAGACAATGAGCAGTTCTTC. The encoded protein is CASRRLAGVGGDNEQFF.